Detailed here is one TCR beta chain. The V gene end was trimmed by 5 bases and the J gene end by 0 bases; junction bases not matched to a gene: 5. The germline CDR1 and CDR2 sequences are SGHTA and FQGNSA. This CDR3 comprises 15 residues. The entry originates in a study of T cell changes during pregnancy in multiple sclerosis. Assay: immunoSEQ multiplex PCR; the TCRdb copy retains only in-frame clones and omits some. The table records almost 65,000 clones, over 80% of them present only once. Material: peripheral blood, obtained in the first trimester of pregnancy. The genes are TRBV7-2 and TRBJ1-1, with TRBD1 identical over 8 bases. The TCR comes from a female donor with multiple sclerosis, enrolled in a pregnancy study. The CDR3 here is CASSPQGALNTEAFF. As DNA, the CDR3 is TGTGCCAGCAGCCCCCAGGGGGCGCTGAACACTGAAGCTTTCTTT.